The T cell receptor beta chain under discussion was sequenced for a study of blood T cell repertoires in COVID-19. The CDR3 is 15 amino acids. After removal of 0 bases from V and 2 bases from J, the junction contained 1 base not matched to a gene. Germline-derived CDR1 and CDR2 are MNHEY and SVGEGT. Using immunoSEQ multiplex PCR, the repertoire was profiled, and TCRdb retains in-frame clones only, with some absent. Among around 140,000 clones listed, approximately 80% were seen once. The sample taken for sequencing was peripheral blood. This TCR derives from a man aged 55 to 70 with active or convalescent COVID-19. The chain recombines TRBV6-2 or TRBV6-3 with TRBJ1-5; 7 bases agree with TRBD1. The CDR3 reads CASSYSGGGNQPQHF. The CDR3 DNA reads TGTGCCAGCAGTTACTCAGGGGGCGGCAATCAGCCCCAGCATTTT.